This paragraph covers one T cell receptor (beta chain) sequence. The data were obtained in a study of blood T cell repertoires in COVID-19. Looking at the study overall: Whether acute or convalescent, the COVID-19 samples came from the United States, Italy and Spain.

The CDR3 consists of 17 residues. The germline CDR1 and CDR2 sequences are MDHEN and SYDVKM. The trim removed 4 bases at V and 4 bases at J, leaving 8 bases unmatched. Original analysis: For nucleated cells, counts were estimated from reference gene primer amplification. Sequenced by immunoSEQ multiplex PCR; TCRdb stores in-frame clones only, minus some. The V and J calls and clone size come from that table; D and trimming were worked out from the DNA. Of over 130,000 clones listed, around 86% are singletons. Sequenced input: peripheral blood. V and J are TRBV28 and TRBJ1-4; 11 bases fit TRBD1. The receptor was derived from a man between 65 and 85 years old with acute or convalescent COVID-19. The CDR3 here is CASSSPDRGLLNEKLFF. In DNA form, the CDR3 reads TGTGCCAGCAGTTCCCCGGACAGGGGGCTCCTTAATGAAAAACTGTTTTTT.